The entry below describes one T cell receptor beta chain. The junction and the germline gene differ at one end; a read error may be behind it. Produced via immunoSEQ multiplex PCR; TCRdb's table is partial and in-frame only. The data show 55,000 to 70,000 clones, about nine tenths seen once. The length of the CDR3 is 15 residues. The germline V gene encodes CDR1 SEHNR and CDR2 FQNEAQ (reference sequence). The source of the sample is a study of T cells after somatic rescue of genetic block. The source material was peripheral blood mononuclear cells (PBMCs). The TCR was taken from a man between 40 and 49 years old. J is TRBJ2-2 and V is TRBV7-9, with 10 bases fitting TRBD1. The CDR3 loop reads CARSFVGQGTGELFF. The CDR3 bases are TGTGCCAGGAGCTTCGTGGGACAGGGGACCGGGGAGCTGTTTTTT.